This entry describes one T cell receptor beta chain. Clones were sequenced by immunoSEQ multiplex PCR, and TCRdb holds only the in-frame ones, with some missing. The data hold some 160,000 clones, with 89% observed a single time. This sample was included in a study of control samples from healthy donors and cancer patients. Germline V lookup: CDR1 LNHDA, CDR2 SQIVND (reference sequence). The CDR3 has 15 residues. V was cut by 3 bases and J by 4 bases, with 16 bases left in between. The sequenced sample was blood. The clonotype comes from a man aged 25-45 years in good health. The chain has TRBV19 and TRBJ2-7; D not certain. This CDR3 is CASSMDPSQAYEQYF. For the CDR3, the DNA is TGTGCCAGTAGTATGGACCCCAGCCAGGCGTACGAGCAGTACTTC.